This TCR beta chain appears in the sequencing data of a study of blood T cell repertoires in COVID-19 (dated by TCRdb to the early 2020s). At the level of the whole study: Collaborator samples came from the United States, Italy and Spain and covered acute and convalescent phases of COVID-19. The prospective study material was composed of cDNA or gDNA derived from T cells, B-cell-depleted T cells, or PBMCs. Subjects who had been exposed to COVID-19, were actively infected with it, or had recovered from it provided the deeply sampled blood TCRbeta repertoires that made up the dataset. The repertoires were made available in a free public database intended to serve as a resource for research on the immune response to SARS-CoV-2. The samples were drawn from two sources: the first 160 participants of the ongoing ImmuneRACE study, and 950 to 1,500 subjects contributed by 6 global collaborators. Sample metadata almost always included a de-identified subject ID, COVID-19 status, age in years and sex. Where available, HLA class I and class II types were taken from metadata supplied by the sample provider and were not determined by assay-based typing. Summary of the overall study and its limitations: The amount of clinical and demographic metadata varied by source and participant and was provided uncurated.

About this clone: Its antigen is still unknown. A junction end diverges from the germline sequence, so it may reflect a read error.

Another Seattle source contributed samples from volunteer blood donors who had recovered from COVID-19. Whole blood was collected in K2EDTA tubes by collaborating institutions according to the institutions' own protocols. For TCRbeta analysis, collaborators shipped samples as frozen whole blood, isolated PBMCs, or DNA extracted from either of those sample types. The germline V gene encodes CDR1 SGHTA and CDR2 FQGTGA. The CDR3, cysteine through phenylalanine, is 13 amino acids long. The retained sequence is limited to the CDR3, 39 bases, with the frame set at the first base. TCRbeta CDR3 regions were amplified from genomic DNA using the immunoSEQ Assay, a bias-controlled multiplex PCR. The original methods were these. The number of nucleated cells in each sample was estimated by amplification of reference gene primers within the assay. To quantify the absolute abundance of each unique TCRbeta CDR3 rearrangement, sequence reads were collapsed and filtered. For each sample, productive Simpson clonality was calculated by taking the square root of Simpson's diversity index across productive rearrangements. TCRdb obtained this table from immuneACCESS and retained in-frame rearrangements with V and J assigned. These tables miss some clones; where compared with another copy, unresolved V genes account for less than half of the shortfall, and the remainder is unexplained. The DNA was the basis for D and trimming; V, J and clone size are from that table. The sample data list some 300,000 clones, and approximately 88% of these were observed just once. The top ten clonotypes cover 5.5% to 7% of the sample.

Material for sequencing was peripheral blood. This sequence was found in a woman aged 25 to 45 who had recovered from COVID-19. The chain couples TRBV7-3 to TRBJ2-1; 8 bases in the middle match TRBD2. At the DNA level, the sequence is TGTGCCAGCAGCTTAACGGTCGCGGGACTAGAGGTCTTC. The resulting protein is CASSLTVAGLEVF. When the CDR3 is completed using the reference TRBV7-3 and TRBJ2-1 genes on either side, the full variable domain is GAGVSQTPSNKVTEKGKYVELRCDPISGHTALYWYRQSLGQGPEFLIYFQGTGAADDSGLPNDRFFAVRPEGSVSTLKIQRTERGDSAVYLCASSLTVAGLEVFGPGTRLTVL.